This T cell receptor beta chain comes out of a study of cytomegalovirus exposure and HLA in healthy donors. Study-level results: CMV serostatus was the sole immune exposure information available.

Details on this clone: The antigen is unknown.

Deletions cut 3 bases from V and 8 bases from J, with 17 bases between. From germline, CDR1 is LGHNA and CDR2 YNFKEQ. The CDR3 is 15 amino acids. PCR amplification relied on 60 Vbeta primers (plus 13 Jbeta primers). Clones were read by immunoSEQ multiplex PCR, and TCRdb kept only the in-frame ones, dropping some. The sample includes about 160,000 clones, 82% seen only once; the top ten take under 1%. V usage is TRBV4-2 and J usage is TRBJ2-1; TRBD1 is a possible D gene (6 bases). Sequenced material: PBMCs. The origin of this receptor is a girl aged 2-10 years in good health and CMV-seropositive. CDR3 nucleotides: TGTGCCAGCAGCCAGGCTACAGGGAATAGGGATGAGCAGTTCTTC. Translation gives CASSQATGNRDEQFF.